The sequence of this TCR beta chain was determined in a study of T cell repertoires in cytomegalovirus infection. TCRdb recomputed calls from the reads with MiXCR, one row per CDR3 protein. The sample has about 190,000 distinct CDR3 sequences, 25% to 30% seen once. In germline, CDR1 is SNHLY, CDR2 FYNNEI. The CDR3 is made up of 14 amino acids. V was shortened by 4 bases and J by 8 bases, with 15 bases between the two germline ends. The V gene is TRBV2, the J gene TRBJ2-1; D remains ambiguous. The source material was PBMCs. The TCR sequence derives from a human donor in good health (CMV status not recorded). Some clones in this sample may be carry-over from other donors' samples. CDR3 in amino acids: CASSGYRGSHEQFF. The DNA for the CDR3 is TGTGCCAGCAGTGGGTACAGAGGATCCCATGAGCAGTTCTTC.